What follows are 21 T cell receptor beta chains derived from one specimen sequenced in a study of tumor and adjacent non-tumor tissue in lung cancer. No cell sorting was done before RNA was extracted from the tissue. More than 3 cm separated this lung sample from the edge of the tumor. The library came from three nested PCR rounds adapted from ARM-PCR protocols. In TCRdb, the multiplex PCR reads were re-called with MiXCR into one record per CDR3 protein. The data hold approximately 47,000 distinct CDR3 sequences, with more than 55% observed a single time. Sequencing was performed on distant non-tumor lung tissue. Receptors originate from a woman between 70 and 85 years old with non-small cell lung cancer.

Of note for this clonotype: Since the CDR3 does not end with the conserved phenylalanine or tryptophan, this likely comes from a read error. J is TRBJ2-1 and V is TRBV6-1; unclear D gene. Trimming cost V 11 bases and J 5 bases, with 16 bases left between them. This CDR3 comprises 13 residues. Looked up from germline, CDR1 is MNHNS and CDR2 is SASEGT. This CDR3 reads CAYMGPLNNEQFI. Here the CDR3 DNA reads TGTGCCTACATGGGTCCACTTAACAATGAGCAGTTCATC.

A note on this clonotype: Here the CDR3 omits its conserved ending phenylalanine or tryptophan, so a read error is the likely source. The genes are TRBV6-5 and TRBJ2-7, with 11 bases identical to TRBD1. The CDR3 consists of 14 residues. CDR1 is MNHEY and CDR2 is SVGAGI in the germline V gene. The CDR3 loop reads CASSSGTGGYEQYL. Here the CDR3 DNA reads TGTGCTAGCAGTTCCGGGACAGGGGGCTACGAGCAGTACTTG.

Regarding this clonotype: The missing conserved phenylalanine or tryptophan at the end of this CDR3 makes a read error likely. CDR3: CASSRGQGNKAYEQYL. The CDR3 DNA is TGTGCCAGCAGTCGGGGACAGGGGAACAAGGCCTACGAGCAGTACTTA. The J gene is TRBJ2-7, the V gene TRBV7-9; TRBD1 matches at 10 bases. CDR1 is SEHNR, CDR2 FQNEAQ, per germline (reference sequence). The CDR3 loop spans 16 amino acids. V trimming: 6 bases; J trimming: 2 bases; junction bases outside the gene matches: 10.

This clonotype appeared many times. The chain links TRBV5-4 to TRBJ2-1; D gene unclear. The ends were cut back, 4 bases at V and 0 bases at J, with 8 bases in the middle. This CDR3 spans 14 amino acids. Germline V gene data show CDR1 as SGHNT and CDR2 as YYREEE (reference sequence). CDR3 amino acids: CASSVDLSYNEQFF. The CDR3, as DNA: TGTGCCAGCAGCGTGGATCTCTCCTACAATGAGCAGTTCTTC.

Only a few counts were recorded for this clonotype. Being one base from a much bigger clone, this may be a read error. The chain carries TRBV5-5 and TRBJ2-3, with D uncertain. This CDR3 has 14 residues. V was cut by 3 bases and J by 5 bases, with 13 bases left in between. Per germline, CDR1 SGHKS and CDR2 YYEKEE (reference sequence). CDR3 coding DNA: TGTGCCAGCAGCTCGGGTGCCCGAGGAGATACGCAGTATTTT. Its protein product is CASSSGARGDTQYF.

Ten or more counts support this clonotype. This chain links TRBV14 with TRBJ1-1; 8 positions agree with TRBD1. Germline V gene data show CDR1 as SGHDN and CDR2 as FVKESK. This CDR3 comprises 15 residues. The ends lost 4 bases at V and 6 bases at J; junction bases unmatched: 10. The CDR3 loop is CASSLKRTGRPEAFF. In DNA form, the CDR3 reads TGTGCCAGCAGCCTTAAAAGGACAGGGCGGCCTGAAGCTTTCTTT.

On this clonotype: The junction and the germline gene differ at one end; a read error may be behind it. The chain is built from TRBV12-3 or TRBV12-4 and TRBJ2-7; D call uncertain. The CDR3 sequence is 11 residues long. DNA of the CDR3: TGTACCAGCAACTTAAATTACGAGCAGTACTTC. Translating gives CTSNLNYEQYF.

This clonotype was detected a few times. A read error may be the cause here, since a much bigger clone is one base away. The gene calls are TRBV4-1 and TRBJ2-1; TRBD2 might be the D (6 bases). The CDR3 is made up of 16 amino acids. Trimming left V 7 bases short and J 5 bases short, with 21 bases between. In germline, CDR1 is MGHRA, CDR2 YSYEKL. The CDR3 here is CASIAKVLARDNEQFF. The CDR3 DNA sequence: TGCGCCAGCATCGCCAAGGTACTAGCCCGTGACAATGAGCAGTTCTTC.

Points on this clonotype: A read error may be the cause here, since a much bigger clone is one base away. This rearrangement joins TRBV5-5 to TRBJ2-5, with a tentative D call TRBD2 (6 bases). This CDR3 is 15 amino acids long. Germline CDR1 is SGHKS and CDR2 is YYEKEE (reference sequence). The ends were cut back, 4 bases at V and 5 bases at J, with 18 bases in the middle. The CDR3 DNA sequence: TGTGCCAGCAGCCTCAGGTCCGAGGGGAGGGAGACCCAGTACTTC. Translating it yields CASSLRSEGRETQYF. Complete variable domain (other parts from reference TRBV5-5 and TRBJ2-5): DAGVTQSPTHLIKTRGQQVTLRCSPISGHKSVSWYQQVLGQGPQFIFQYYEKEERGRGNFPDRFSARQFPNYSSELNVNALLLGDSALYLCASSLRSEGRETQYFGPGTRLLVL.

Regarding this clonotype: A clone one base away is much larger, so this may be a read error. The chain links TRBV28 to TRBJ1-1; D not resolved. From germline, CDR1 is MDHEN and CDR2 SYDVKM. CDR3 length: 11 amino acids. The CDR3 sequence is CASRENTDAFF. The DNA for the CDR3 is TGTGCCAGCAGGGAGAACACTGATGCTTTCTTT.

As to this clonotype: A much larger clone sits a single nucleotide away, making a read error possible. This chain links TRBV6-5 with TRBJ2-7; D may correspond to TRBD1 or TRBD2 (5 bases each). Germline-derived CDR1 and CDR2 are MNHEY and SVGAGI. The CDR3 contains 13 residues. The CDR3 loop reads CASSYGTYYVQYF. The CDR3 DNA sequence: TGTGCCAGCAGTTACGGGACGTACTACGTGCAGTACTTC.

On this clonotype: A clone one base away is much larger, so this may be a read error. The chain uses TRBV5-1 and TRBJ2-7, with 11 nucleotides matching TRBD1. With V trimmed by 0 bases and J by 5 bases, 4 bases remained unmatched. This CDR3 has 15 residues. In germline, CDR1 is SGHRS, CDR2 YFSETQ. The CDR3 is CASSLVGGQGDEQYF. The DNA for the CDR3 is TGCGCCAGCAGCTTGGTTGGGGGACAGGGGGACGAGCAGTACTTC.

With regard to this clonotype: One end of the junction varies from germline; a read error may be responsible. For the CDR3, the DNA is TGCAGTACTAGACGGGCTAGCAGATCCACAGATGCGCAGTATTTT. Encoded protein: CSTRRASRSTDAQYF. The chain combines TRBV20-1 with TRBJ2-3, with D maybe TRBD2 (5 bases). This CDR3 is 15 amino acids long. Germline values: CDR1 DFQATT, CDR2 SNEGSKA (reference sequence).

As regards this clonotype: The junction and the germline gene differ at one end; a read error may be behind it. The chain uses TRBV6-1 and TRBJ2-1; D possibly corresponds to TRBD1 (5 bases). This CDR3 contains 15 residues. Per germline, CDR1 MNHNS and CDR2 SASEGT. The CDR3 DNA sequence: TGTGCCAGCAGTGAACAGGGATGCACCTACAATGAGCAATTCTTC. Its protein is CASSEQGCTYNEQFF.

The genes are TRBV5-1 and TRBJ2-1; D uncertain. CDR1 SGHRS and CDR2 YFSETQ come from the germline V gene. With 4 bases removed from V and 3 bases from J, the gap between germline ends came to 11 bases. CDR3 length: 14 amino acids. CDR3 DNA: TGCGCCAGCAGCCGTGGCTGGGACTACAATGAGCAGTTCTTC. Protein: CASSRGWDYNEQFF.

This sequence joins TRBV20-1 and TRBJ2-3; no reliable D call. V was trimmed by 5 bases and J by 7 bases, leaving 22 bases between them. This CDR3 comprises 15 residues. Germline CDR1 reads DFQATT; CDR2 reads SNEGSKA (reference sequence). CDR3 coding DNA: TGCAGTGCTTCCGTTGACATGGGAAGAGTGAATACGCAGTATTTT. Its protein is CSASVDMGRVNTQYF.

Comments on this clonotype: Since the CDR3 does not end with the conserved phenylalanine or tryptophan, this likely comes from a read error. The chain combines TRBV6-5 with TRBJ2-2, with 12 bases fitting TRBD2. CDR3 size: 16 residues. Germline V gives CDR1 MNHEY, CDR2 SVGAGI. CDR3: CTSSYSTSGRPGELFL. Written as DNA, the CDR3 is TGTACCAGCAGTTACTCGACTAGCGGGAGACCCGGGGAGCTGTTTCTT.

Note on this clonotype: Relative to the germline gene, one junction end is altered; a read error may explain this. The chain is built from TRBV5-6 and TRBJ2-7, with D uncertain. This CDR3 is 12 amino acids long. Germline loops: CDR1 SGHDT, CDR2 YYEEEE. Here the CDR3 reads CDSSLSSYEQYF. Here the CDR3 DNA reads TGTGACAGCAGTCTCTCTTCCTACGAGCAATACTTC.

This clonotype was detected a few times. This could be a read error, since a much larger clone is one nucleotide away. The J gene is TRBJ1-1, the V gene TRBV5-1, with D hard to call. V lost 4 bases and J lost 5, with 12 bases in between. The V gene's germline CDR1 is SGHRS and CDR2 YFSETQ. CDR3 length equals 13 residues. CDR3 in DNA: TGCGCCAGCAGCGGGAGTCAGCAGACTGAAGCTTTCTTT. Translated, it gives CASSGSQQTEAFF.

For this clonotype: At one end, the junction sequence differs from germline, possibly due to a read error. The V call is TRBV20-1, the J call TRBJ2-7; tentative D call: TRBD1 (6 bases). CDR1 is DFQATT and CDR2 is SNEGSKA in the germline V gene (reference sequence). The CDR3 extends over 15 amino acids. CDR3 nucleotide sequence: TGCAGTGCTTGCAGGCCAGGGGACAAATCCTACGAGCAGTATTTC. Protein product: CSACRPGDKSYEQYF.

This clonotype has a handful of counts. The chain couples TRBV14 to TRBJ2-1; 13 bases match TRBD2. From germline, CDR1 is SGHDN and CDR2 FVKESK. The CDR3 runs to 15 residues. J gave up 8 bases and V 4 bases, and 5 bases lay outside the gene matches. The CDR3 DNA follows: TGTGCCAGCAGCCCGGGACTAGCGGGATGGGATGAGCAGTTCTTC. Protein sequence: CASSPGLAGWDEQFF.